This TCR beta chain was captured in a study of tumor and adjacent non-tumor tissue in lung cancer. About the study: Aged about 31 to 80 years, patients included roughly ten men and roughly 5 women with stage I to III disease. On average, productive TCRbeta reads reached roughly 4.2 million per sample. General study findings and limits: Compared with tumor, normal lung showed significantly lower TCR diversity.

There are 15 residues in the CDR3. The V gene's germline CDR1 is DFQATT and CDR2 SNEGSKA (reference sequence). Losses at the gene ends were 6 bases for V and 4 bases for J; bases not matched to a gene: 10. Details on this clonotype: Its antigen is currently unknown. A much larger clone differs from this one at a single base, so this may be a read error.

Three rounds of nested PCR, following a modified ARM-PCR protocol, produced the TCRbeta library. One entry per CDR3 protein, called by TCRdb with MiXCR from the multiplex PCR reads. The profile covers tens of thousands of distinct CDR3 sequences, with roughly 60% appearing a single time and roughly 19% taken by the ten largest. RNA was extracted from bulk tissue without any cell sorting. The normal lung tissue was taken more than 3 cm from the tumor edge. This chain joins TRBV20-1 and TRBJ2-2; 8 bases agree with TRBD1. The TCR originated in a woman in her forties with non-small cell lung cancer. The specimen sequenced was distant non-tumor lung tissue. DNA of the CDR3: TGCAGTGCCCCAATGCAGGGGGCAAGCACCGGGGAGCTGTTTTTT. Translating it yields CSAPMQGASTGELFF.